The 18 T cell receptor beta chains presented below share a single source sample, sequenced in a study of cytomegalovirus exposure and HLA in healthy donors. TCRdb's copy holds only in-frame clones and misses some; the assay was immunoSEQ multiplex PCR. The sample comprises fewer than 140,000 clones, about 87% of which are singletons, and around 1.7% rests with the top ten. Input material: PBMCs. The receptors come from a woman aged 18-30 years in good health and CMV-seropositive.

This chain connects TRBV27 to TRBJ1-6; 8 bases line up with TRBD1. This CDR3 comprises 16 residues. Trimming at V came to 0 bases and at J to 6 bases, leaving 4 bases not matched to a gene. Germline CDR1 is MNHEY and CDR2 is SMNVEV (reference sequence). The CDR3 sequence: CASSLSGDRINSPLHF. The CDR3 nucleotides read TGTGCCAGCAGTTTATCGGGGGACAGGATTAATTCACCCCTCCACTTT.

V usage is TRBV7-8 and J usage is TRBJ2-5; D is perhaps TRBD2 (7 bases). From germline, CDR1 is SGHVS and CDR2 FQNEAQ. V was cut by 5 bases and J by 4 bases, with 20 bases left in between. The CDR3 contains 16 residues. The CDR3 reads CASSPPGGGRGETQYF. In nucleotides, the CDR3 is TGTGCCAGCAGCCCCCCTGGGGGGGGGCGGGGAGAGACCCAGTACTTC.

The chain combines TRBV9 with TRBJ2-1; D uncertain. This CDR3 comprises 13 residues. Germline V gene data show CDR1 as SGDLS and CDR2 as YYNGEE. The ends were cut back, 3 bases at V and 6 bases at J, with 10 bases in the middle. The CDR3 spells CASSGDIFNEQFF. CDR3 DNA sequence: TGTGCCAGCAGCGGTGACATTTTCAATGAGCAGTTCTTC.

J is TRBJ2-7 and V is TRBV19; D may be TRBD1 (5 bases). Germline V lookup: CDR1 LNHDA, CDR2 SQIVND (reference sequence). This CDR3 contains 14 residues. Trimming took 4 bases from V and 0 from J, leaving 10 bases between them. This CDR3 is CASSRGRSSYEQYF. In DNA, the CDR3 is TGTGCCAGTAGTAGGGGCAGGAGCTCCTACGAGCAGTACTTC.

This chain links TRBV7-9 with TRBJ1-6; no clear D. Looked up from germline, CDR1 is SEHNR and CDR2 is FQNEAQ (reference sequence). With 6 bases removed from V and 0 bases from J, the gap between germline ends came to 9 bases. The CDR3 loop spans 15 amino acids. The CDR3 nucleotides read TGTGCCAGCAGGGAGGCGGGCTCCTATAATTCACCCCTCCACTTT. Amino acids: CASREAGSYNSPLHF.

The J gene is TRBJ2-3, the V gene TRBV21-1; TRBD1, the table's D call, lacks a check against the DNA. TRBV21-1 is a pseudogene locus. CDR3 length: 19 amino acids. This chain's CDR3 is CASSKALELGTGEADTQYF. The CDR3 nucleotides read TGTGCCAGCAGCAAAGCTCTAGAGTTGGGGACAGGGGAAGCAGATACGCAGTATTTT.

The chain joins TRBV19 to TRBJ2-3; possibly TRBD2 for D (6 bases). Germline values: CDR1 LNHDA, CDR2 SQIVND (reference sequence). CDR3 length equals 12 residues. Trimming stripped 9 bases from V and 5 bases from J, with 12 bases between. CDR3 sequence (DNA): TGTGCCAGCGGGGGTACTTTAGATACGCAGTATTTT. Translation: CASGGTLDTQYF.

This clone was counted only a few times. The chain uses TRBV4-1 and TRBJ1-2; D is ambiguous. The CDR3 has 11 residues. V was cut by 3 bases and J by 8 bases, with 7 bases left in between. CDR1 and CDR2 from the germline V gene are MGHRA and YSYEKL. CDR3 DNA sequence: TGCGCCAGCAGCCACGAGGGAGGCTACACCTTC. This translates into CASSHEGGYTF.

The rearrangement uses TRBV9 and TRBJ1-1, with TRBD1 identical over 9 bases. J gave up 4 bases and V 4 bases, and 5 bases lay outside the gene matches. The length of the CDR3 is 14 residues. The germline CDR1 and CDR2 sequences are SGDLS and YYNGEE. The CDR3 sequence: CASSFGTGSTEAFF. DNA of the CDR3: TGTGCCAGCAGCTTCGGGACAGGGAGCACTGAAGCTTTCTTT.

This chain's CDR3 is CASSQALASMSFYF. CDR3 bases: TGTGCCAGCAGCCAGGCACTAGCTTCAATGTCCTTTTACTTC. This rearrangement joins TRBV6-5 to TRBJ2-5, with D possibly being TRBD2 (6 bases). This CDR3 spans 14 amino acids. CDR1 is MNHEY and CDR2 is SVGAGI in the germline V gene. Trimming left V 6 bases short and J 14 bases short, with 25 bases between.

This rearrangement joins TRBV14 to TRBJ1-4; D remains unclear. Germline loops: CDR1 SGHDN, CDR2 FVKESK. This CDR3 has 15 amino acids. Trimming cost V 1 base and J 0 bases, with 6 bases left between them. The CDR3 DNA reads as TGTGCCAGCAGCCAAGCAGAGGCAACTAATGAAAAACTGTTTTTT. Protein product: CASSQAEATNEKLFF.

The chain recombines TRBV2 with TRBJ1-1; D gene unclear. Germline V gene lookup returns CDR1 SNHLY and CDR2 FYNNEI. The CDR3 is made up of 14 amino acids. V was shortened by 6 bases and J by 0 bases, with 11 bases between the two germline ends. CDR3 residues: CASRARWLNTEAFF. Written as DNA, the CDR3 is TGTGCCAGCAGGGCCCGATGGTTGAACACTGAAGCTTTCTTT.

The chain employs TRBV6-1 and TRBJ2-5; tentatively, D is TRBD2 (5 bases). CDR1 is MNHNS, CDR2 SASEGT, per germline. CDR3 length: 15 amino acids. The ends were cut back, 5 bases at V and 3 bases at J, with 16 bases in the middle. CDR3 coding DNA: TGTGCCAGCAGTAAATATCGGGAATCCAAAGAGACCCAGTACTTC. It encodes CASSKYRESKETQYF.

The chain recombines TRBV9 with TRBJ1-3; D is unclear. Per germline, CDR1 SGDLS and CDR2 YYNGEE. This CDR3 has 16 residues. The V gene lost 0 bases and the J gene lost 0 bases, with 10 bases spanning the gap. The CDR3 DNA follows: TGTGCCAGCAGCGTAGTTGGGAGCTACTCTGGAAACACCATATATTTT. Translating gives CASSVVGSYSGNTIYF.

The V call is TRBV27, the J call TRBJ2-5, with TRBD2 matching over 14 bases. The V gene's germline CDR1 is MNHEY and CDR2 SMNVEV (reference sequence). With 5 bases clipped from V and 2 bases from J, the junction kept 10 bases outside the gene matches. CDR3 length equals 18 residues. CDR3 coding DNA: TGTGCCAGCAGTCAAAGACTAGCGGGGGGGCCAATACAAGAGACCCAGTACTTC. Protein product: CASSQRLAGGPIQETQYF.

The rearrangement joins TRBV9 to TRBJ2-1, with 10 bases fitting TRBD2. The ends lost 1 base at V and 6 bases at J; junction bases unmatched: 4. Germline CDR1 SGDLS, CDR2 YYNGEE. This CDR3 comprises 15 residues. The CDR3 nucleotides read TGTGCCAGCAGCGTAAGCGGGGGGGCCGGCAATGAGCAGTTCTTC. As protein: CASSVSGGAGNEQFF.

The rearrangement joins TRBV7-6 to TRBJ1-1; the D is unclear. The length of the CDR3 is 16 residues. Germline CDR1 SGHVS, CDR2 FNYEAQ. Trimming took off 5 bases at V and 0 bases at J, with 16 bases between the two ends. The CDR3 spells CASSPKPPELNTEAFF. CDR3 bases: TGTGCCAGCAGCCCCAAACCACCAGAATTGAACACTGAAGCTTTCTTT.

The V gene is TRBV10-1, the J gene TRBJ1-1; TRBD1 is a possible D gene (6 bases). The CDR3 covers 13 residues. Deletions cut 5 bases from V and 2 bases from J, with 9 bases between. In germline, CDR1 is WNHNN, CDR2 SYGVQD (reference sequence). The CDR3 region has the DNA TGCGCCAGCAGTCAGGACAGCAACACTGAAGCTTTCTTT. Translation gives CASSQDSNTEAFF.